The next 15 T cell receptor beta chains were all read from a single sample in a study of T-cell memory formation after mild COVID-19. TCRdb re-called the 5' RACE reads with MiXCR, one entry per CDR3 protein. The data show about 410,000 distinct CDR3 sequences, less than 25% seen once. Input material: PBMCs or a T cell subset sorted from them (not recorded which). These receptors all stem from an adult woman who had mild COVID-19 (a few samples of this study predate the infection). Cell type and time point are not known.

V gene TRBV12-5 combines with J gene TRBJ2-7; the match to TRBD1 covers 7 bases. CDR1 is LGHNT, CDR2 FRNRAP, per germline. Trimming removed 1 base from V and 6 bases from J; junction bases left unmatched: 3. The CDR3 totals 13 residues. CDR3 DNA sequence: TGTGCTAGTGGTTTGGGACAGGGTTTCGAGCAGTACTTC. Translating gives CASGLGQGFEQYF.

With regard to this clonotype: The junction does not match germline at one end; this may be a read error. V usage is TRBV20-1 and J usage is TRBJ1-2; D may be TRBD1 (5 bases). CDR3 length: 11 residues. Germline V gene data show CDR1 as DFQATT and CDR2 as SNEGSKA (reference sequence). The CDR3 is CGLGHNYGYTF. Written as DNA, the CDR3 is TGTGGATTAGGACACAACTATGGCTACACCTTC.

The chain employs TRBV6-5 and TRBJ1-1; D perhaps matches TRBD1 (6 bases). Trimming took 6 bases from V and 4 from J, leaving 15 bases between them. In germline, CDR1 is MNHEY, CDR2 SVGAGI. The CDR3 totals 14 residues. This CDR3 is CASSIGGQSTEAFF. The DNA of the CDR3 is TGTGCCAGCAGCATCGGGGGGCAGAGCACTGAAGCTTTCTTT.

This chain links TRBV7-9 with TRBJ2-7; D tentatively fits TRBD1 or TRBD2 (5 bases each). Looked up from germline, CDR1 is SEHNR and CDR2 is FQNEAQ (reference sequence). Trimming shortened V by 5 bases and J by 0 bases, and 14 bases separated the two germline ends. The CDR3 has 15 residues. The CDR3 DNA sequence: TGTGCCAGCAGCCCCTGGGACGGATACTCCTACGAGCAGTACTTC. Translation: CASSPWDGYSYEQYF.

This clonotype turned up a few times. The chain couples TRBV2 to TRBJ2-3, with 8 bases identical to TRBD1. CDR3 length: 14 residues. Germline V CDR1 and CDR2: SNHLY, FYNNEI. After removal of 10 bases from V and 2 bases from J, the junction contained 8 bases not matched to a gene. The CDR3 region is CATGRDRSTDTQYF. Written as DNA, the CDR3 is TGTGCCACCGGAAGGGACAGGTCCACAGATACGCAGTATTTT.

This clonotype has a handful of counts. The V and J genes are TRBV7-6 and TRBJ2-3, with 9 bases identical to TRBD2. The V gene's germline CDR1 is SGHVS and CDR2 FNYEAQ. V shed 1 base and J 0 bases; nucleotides not matched to a gene: 2. CDR3 length: 16 amino acids. The CDR3 bases are TGTGCCAGCAGCTTAGGCGGGGGGGCCAGCACAGATACGCAGTATTTT. Translation gives CASSLGGGASTDTQYF.

This clonotype appeared a few times. The CDR3 sequence is CASSQAGKVTEAFF. The CDR3 bases are TGCGCCAGCAGCCAGGCCGGGAAGGTTACTGAAGCTTTCTTT. The chain recombines TRBV4-1 with TRBJ1-1; D gene uncertain. The ends were cut back, 3 bases at V and 5 bases at J, with 13 bases in the middle. The germline CDR1 and CDR2 sequences are MGHRA and YSYEKL. The CDR3 extends over 14 amino acids.

This clonotype showed up just a few times. V usage is TRBV20-1 and J usage is TRBJ2-1; 11 bases line up with TRBD2. The J segment lost 8 bases and the V segment lost 3 bases, leaving 6 bases of the junction unmatched. CDR1 and CDR2 (germline): DFQATT, SNEGSKA (reference sequence). The CDR3 spans 14 residues. The CDR3 DNA sequence: TGCAGTGCTAGCCCTCTAGCGGGGGGTTATGAGCAGTTCTTC. Protein: CSASPLAGGYEQFF.

The V gene is TRBV7-6, the J gene TRBJ2-4; no definite D call. V lost 2 bases, J lost 4 bases, and 21 bases lay in between. This CDR3 is built from 18 residues. Germline V lookup: CDR1 SGHVS, CDR2 FNYEAQ. CDR3: CASSLNPPDAGSKNIQYF. The CDR3 DNA sequence: TGTGCCAGCAGCTTAAACCCCCCTGATGCAGGCTCAAAAAACATTCAGTACTTC.

This sequence joins TRBV5-1 and TRBJ2-5; D unresolved. The CDR3 is 11 amino acids. V lost 9 bases to trimming and J lost 4 bases, with 10 bases between them. Germline lookup yields CDR1 SGHRS and CDR2 YFSETQ. Written as DNA, the CDR3 is TGCGCCACTAACTTAGGAGAGACCCAGTACTTC. Translating gives CATNLGETQYF. The full variable domain, completed using reference TRBV5-1 and TRBJ2-5, is KAGVTQTPRYLIKTRGQQVTLSCSPISGHRSVSWYQQTPGQGLQFLFEYFSETQRNKGNFPGRFSGRQFSNSRSEMNVSTLELGDSALYLCATNLGETQYFGPGTRLLVL.

V and J are TRBV27 and TRBJ1-2; TRBD1 agrees at 8 bases. The CDR3 has 14 residues. Germline-derived CDR1 and CDR2 are MNHEY and SMNVEV (reference sequence). After removal of 5 bases from V and 7 bases from J, the junction contained 9 bases not matched to a gene. CDR3 sequence reads: CASSPLDRDGGYTF. The CDR3 nucleotides are TGTGCCAGCAGTCCTCTGGACAGGGACGGTGGCTACACCTTC.

This clonotype was seen more than once but under ten times. The V and J genes are TRBV6-6 and TRBJ1-6, with D perhaps matching TRBD1 (5 bases). This CDR3 is 16 amino acids long. The V gene's germline CDR1 is MNHNY and CDR2 SVGAGI (reference sequence). Trimming removed 5 bases at V and 9 bases at J, with 20 bases between. This chain's CDR3 is CASSKSRDLLGSPLHF. CDR3 in DNA: TGTGCCAGCAGTAAGAGTCGGGACCTACTTGGTTCACCCCTCCACTTT.

This clonotype occurred a few times. The rearrangement uses TRBV12-3 or TRBV12-4 and TRBJ2-1; either TRBD1 or TRBD2 may fit D (8 bases each). This CDR3 has 14 residues. The ends were cut back, 6 bases at V and 10 bases at J, with 19 bases in the middle. The CDR3 sequence: CASSPGQGGREQFF. The CDR3 bases are TGTGCCAGCAGCCCCGGACAGGGCGGGAGGGAGCAGTTCTTC.

This clonotype was found a few times. The V call is TRBV7-8, the J call TRBJ2-2, with TRBD2 matching 8 bases. With V trimmed by 5 bases and J by 6 bases, 11 bases remained unmatched. CDR3 size: 16 residues. Germline V CDR1 and CDR2: SGHVS, FQNEAQ. CDR3 sequence: CASSPERAGVSGELFF. For the CDR3, the DNA is TGTGCCAGCAGCCCGGAGCGAGCGGGAGTATCCGGGGAGCTGTTTTTT.

In this sample, this clonotype turned up a few times. The chain couples TRBV6-5 to TRBJ1-1; tentatively, D is TRBD1 (5 bases). The CDR3 consists of 13 residues. Germline-derived CDR1 and CDR2 are MNHEY and SVGAGI. V was clipped by 6 bases and J by 6 bases, with 14 bases between them. The CDR3 protein is CASRERRGPEAFF. The CDR3 nucleotides are TGTGCCAGCAGAGAGCGAAGGGGTCCTGAAGCTTTCTTT.